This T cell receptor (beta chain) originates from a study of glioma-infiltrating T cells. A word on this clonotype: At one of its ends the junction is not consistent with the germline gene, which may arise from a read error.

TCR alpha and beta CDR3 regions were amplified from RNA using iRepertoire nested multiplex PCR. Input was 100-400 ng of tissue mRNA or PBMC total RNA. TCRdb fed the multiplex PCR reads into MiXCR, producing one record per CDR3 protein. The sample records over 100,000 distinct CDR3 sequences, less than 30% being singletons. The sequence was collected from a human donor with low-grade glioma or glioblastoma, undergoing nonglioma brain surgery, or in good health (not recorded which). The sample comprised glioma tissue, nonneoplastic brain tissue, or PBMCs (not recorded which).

Here the CDR3 reads CSSAGGRGDNEQFF. The CDR3 DNA follows: TGTTCCAGTGCAGGGGGGCGAGGGGACAATGAGCAGTTCTTC. This rearrangement joins TRBV6-2 or TRBV6-3 to TRBJ2-1; weak D call: TRBD1 (7 bases). CDR1 and CDR2 (germline): MNHEY, SVGEGT. This CDR3 region has 14 residues.